This T cell receptor (beta chain) comes out of a study of blood T cell repertoires in COVID-19. In the original workflow: By means of reference gene primer amplification, nucleated cell counts were estimated. Here immunoSEQ multiplex PCR was the method, and the copy in TCRdb shows in-frame clones only, minus some. The V and J calls and clone size were taken over from that table, and D and trimming were inferred from the DNA. The sample includes roughly 340,000 clones, about 90% of them seen just once. The CDR3 loop spans 13 amino acids. Deletions cut 1 base from V and 8 bases from J, with 11 bases between.

The sequence was collected from a woman aged 18-30 years who had recovered from COVID-19. The chain is built from TRBV12-3 or TRBV12-4 and TRBJ1-2; D perhaps matches TRBD1 (6 bases). The sample comprised peripheral blood. The CDR3 protein is CASSLGGRGGYTF. As DNA, the CDR3 is TGTGCCAGCAGTTTAGGGGGGCGCGGAGGCTACACCTTC.